The 18 T cell receptor beta chains presented below share a single source sample, sequenced in a study of blood T cell repertoires in COVID-19. TCRdb keeps only in-frame clones here, not all; method: immunoSEQ multiplex PCR. This repertoire shows 200,000 to 250,000 clones, 70% to 90% found once; its top ten account for around 2.2%. The sample comprised peripheral blood. The receptors were gathered from a woman aged 40 to 55 who had recovered from COVID-19.

V and J are TRBV5-6 and TRBJ2-5; TRBD1 agrees at 7 bases. The germline V gene has CDR1 SGHDT and CDR2 YYEEEE. V was clipped by 3 bases and J by 3 bases; unmatched bases: 5. The CDR3 consists of 14 residues. The CDR3 DNA sequence: TGTGCCAGCAGCTACGACAGGGCGGAAGAGACCCAGTACTTC. This translates into CASSYDRAEETQYF.

This chain joins TRBV24-1 and TRBJ2-3; tentative D call: TRBD1 (6 bases). The CDR3 has 16 amino acids. V gave up 2 bases and J gave up 1 base, with 12 bases separating them. Germline V lookup: CDR1 KGHDR, CDR2 SFDVKD. Here the CDR3 DNA reads TGTGCCACCAGTGATTATTCGGCAGGGGGCACAGATACGCAGTATTTT. Its translation: CATSDYSAGGTDTQYF.

The rearrangement joins TRBV5-1 to TRBJ1-6; 11 nucleotides match TRBD1. This CDR3 spans 17 amino acids. The trim removed 0 bases at V and 9 bases at J, leaving 8 bases unmatched. Germline-derived CDR1 and CDR2 are SGHRS and YFSETQ. The CDR3 region has the DNA TGCGCCAGCAGCTTGGAAGGGACAGGGGGAATAATTTCACCCCTCCACTTT. Translating gives CASSLEGTGGIISPLHF.

This chain uses TRBV28 with TRBJ2-3; 8 bases match TRBD2. Unmatched junction bases numbered 9, after V lost 8 bases and J lost 2 bases. CDR3 length: 15 amino acids. Per the germline V gene, CDR1 is MDHEN and CDR2 is SYDVKM. The CDR3 is CASAPGGGATDTQYF. In DNA form, the CDR3 reads TGTGCCAGCGCCCCGGGGGGGGGCGCCACAGATACGCAGTATTTT.

This clone was observed a single time. The rearrangement links TRBV6-2 or TRBV6-3 to TRBJ1-6, with 7 nucleotides matching TRBD1. CDR1 MNHEY and CDR2 SVGEGT come from the germline V gene. Germline trimming cut 4 bases from V and 10 bases from J; bases unmatched to any gene: 7. This CDR3 comprises 14 residues. The CDR3: CASSSAGGTSPLHF. Here the CDR3 DNA reads TGTGCCAGCAGTTCGGCAGGGGGTACCTCACCCCTCCACTTT.

The chain uses TRBV27 and TRBJ1-1; D perhaps matches TRBD1 (5 bases). Germline CDR1 MNHEY, CDR2 SMNVEV (reference sequence). The V end was cut by 3 bases, the J end by 3 bases, with 8 bases between. The CDR3 has 13 amino acids. The CDR3 nucleotides are TGTGCCAGCAGTTTGGCGGGGGACACTGAAGCTTTCTTT. The encoded protein is CASSLAGDTEAFF.

The chain links TRBV9 to TRBJ2-5; 7 nucleotides agree with TRBD2. This CDR3 spans 15 amino acids. Germline trimming cut 3 bases from V and 1 base from J; bases unmatched to any gene: 6. CDR1 and CDR2 (germline): SGDLS, YYNGEE. The CDR3 nucleotides are TGTGCCAGCAGCGGTAAAAAGCGGGGCCAAGAGACCCAGTACTTC. This codes for CASSGKKRGQETQYF.

This rearrangement joins TRBV28 to TRBJ2-2; D is unclear. This CDR3 has 15 amino acids. The V end was cut by 1 base, the J end by 1 base, with 7 bases between. Germline-derived CDR1 and CDR2 are MDHEN and SYDVKM. CDR3 nucleotides: TGTGCCAGCAGTTTATCTCTAGGGAACACCGGGGAGCTGTTTTTT. It specifies CASSLSLGNTGELFF.

This chain uses TRBV4-2 with TRBJ2-3; TRBD2 matches at 8 bases. Germline assignment: CDR1 LGHNA and CDR2 YNFKEQ. J was trimmed by 7 bases and V by 0 bases; bases with no gene match: 6. The CDR3 has 15 residues. CDR3 DNA sequence: TGTGCCAGCAGCCAAGATCCCGTAGCGGGGTATACGCAGTATTTT. It is translated as CASSQDPVAGYTQYF.

This chain links TRBV6-2 or TRBV6-3 with TRBJ2-6; perhaps TRBD2 as D (5 bases). V shed 4 bases and J shed 0 bases, with 7 bases lying between them. This CDR3 contains 15 residues. Germline assignment: CDR1 MNHEY and CDR2 SVGEGT. This CDR3 is CASSSGSSGANVLTF. The CDR3 DNA reads as TGTGCCAGCAGTTCGGGGAGCTCTGGGGCCAACGTCCTGACTTTC.

This clone occurred once. The rearrangement uses TRBV6-6 and TRBJ2-7; no clear D. Germline lookup yields CDR1 MNHNY and CDR2 SVGAGI (reference sequence). CDR3 size: 13 residues. Trimming took 1 base from V and 3 from J, leaving 7 bases between them. CDR3 in amino acids: CASSYLLVYEQYF. The CDR3 region has the DNA TGTGCCAGCAGTTACTTATTAGTCTACGAGCAGTACTTC.

The gene calls are TRBV4-3 and TRBJ2-7; possibly TRBD1 for D (5 bases). CDR1 LGHNA and CDR2 YSLEER come from the germline V gene. The CDR3 is 16 residues long. V dropped 1 base and J dropped 1 base, with 14 bases sitting between them. The CDR3 DNA is TGCGCCAGCAGCCAAGTTTTCCCCCAGGGATCCTACGAGCAGTACTTC. It is translated as CASSQVFPQGSYEQYF.

J is TRBJ2-5 and V is TRBV30, with 9 nucleotides matching TRBD1. The CDR3 is made up of 14 amino acids. Trimming removed 0 bases from V and 4 bases from J; junction bases left unmatched: 3. Germline assignment: CDR1 GTSNPN and CDR2 SVGIG (reference sequence). This CDR3 is CAWSVNRGRETQYF. As DNA, the CDR3 is TGTGCCTGGAGTGTAAACAGGGGGCGAGAGACCCAGTACTTC. Based on the CDR3 plus reference TRBV30 and TRBJ2-5, the full variable domain is SQTIHQWPATLVQPVGSPLSLECTVEGTSNPNLYWYRQAAGRGLQLLFYSVGIGQISSEVPQNLSASRPQDRQFILSSKKLLLSDSGFYLCAWSVNRGRETQYFGPGTRLLVL.

This clone was picked up a small number of times. This chain joins TRBV24-1 and TRBJ1-2, with TRBD1 as a possible D gene (5 bases). This CDR3 is built from 13 residues. Germline V gene lookup returns CDR1 KGHDR and CDR2 SFDVKD. The ends were cut back, 4 bases at V and 7 bases at J, with 12 bases in the middle. CDR3 sequence (DNA): TGTGCCACCAGTGAGCGGGGCGCAGGTGGCTACACCTTC. Its translation is CATSERGAGGYTF.

The chain couples TRBV7-9 to TRBJ2-3; D remains unclear. V dropped 5 bases and J dropped 0 bases, with 9 bases sitting between them. This CDR3 contains 14 residues. The V gene's germline CDR1 is SEHNR and CDR2 FQNEAQ (reference sequence). Here the CDR3 DNA reads TGTGCCAGCAGCCCTGGCCTTAGCACAGATACGCAGTATTTT. Its protein product is CASSPGLSTDTQYF.

The chain employs TRBV15 and TRBJ1-2; no clear D gene. The CDR3 contains 12 residues. CDR1 LNHNV and CDR2 YYDKDF come from the germline V gene (reference sequence). The V gene lost 5 bases and the J gene lost 6 bases, with 10 bases spanning the gap. The chain's CDR3 is CATSGGLNGYTF. The CDR3 DNA follows: TGTGCCACCAGCGGAGGACTTAATGGCTACACCTTC.

The chain joins TRBV14 to TRBJ1-2, with a tentative D call TRBD1 (6 bases). Germline-derived CDR1 and CDR2 are SGHDN and FVKESK. V lost 6 bases, J lost 6 bases, and 14 bases lay in between. CDR3 length: 13 residues. CDR3 in DNA: TGTGCCAGCAGAGCCTCGGGGGGCCATGGCTACACCTTC. Protein: CASRASGGHGYTF. The full variable domain, completed using reference TRBV14 and TRBJ1-2, is EAGVTQFPSHSVIEKGQTVTLRCDPISGHDNLYWYRRVMGKEIKFLLHFVKESKQDESGMPNNRFLAERTGGTYSTLKVQPAELEDSGVYFCASRASGGHGYTFGSGTRLTVV.

V usage is TRBV24-1 and J usage is TRBJ2-7; TRBD1 aligns across 8 bases. Germline lookup yields CDR1 KGHDR and CDR2 SFDVKD. J gave up 2 bases and V 10 bases, and 6 bases lay outside the gene matches. The CDR3 is 13 residues long. The CDR3 region is CATQDRATYEQYF. CDR3 DNA sequence: TGTGCCACTCAGGACAGGGCCACCTACGAGCAGTACTTC.